These T cell receptor beta chains were read from a single sample in a study of T cells after yellow fever vaccination. TCRdb fed the 5' RACE reads into MiXCR, producing one record per CDR3 protein. The sample holds some 120,000 distinct CDR3 sequences, approximately 16% seen once. Material: CD8+ T cells sorted from PBMCs, obtained 5 days after the yellow fever booster vaccination. All receptors come from a man aged 18 to 30 who received the YFV17D yellow fever vaccine. Both conserved end residues are part of each CDR3. The order of the fields is J gene, D gene, V gene, clone size, CDR3 DNA, CDR3 protein. D genes are given only for firm matches. Rows give clone size only sometimes, using once, few, many, or a class for an expanded clone.

TRBJ2-3 TRBD2 TRBV4-3 - TGCGCCAGCAGCCAAGATTTGGGCGGGGGGAGCACAGATACGCAGTATTTT CASSQDLGGGSTDTQYF
TRBJ1-2 - TRBV5-1 - TGCGCCAGCAGCCCGACGGAGATTAGGGCCTTC CASSPTEIRAF
TRBJ2-6 TRBD1 TRBV9 few TGTGCCAGCAGCAAGGTCGCCGACAGGGGGACATCGGGGGCCAACGTCCTGACTTTC CASSKVADRGTSGANVLTF
TRBJ2-2 - TRBV27 - TGTGCCACCACCGTCCAGAAGGGCACCGGGGAGCTGTTTTTT CATTVQKGTGELFF
TRBJ2-1 - TRBV6-5 few TGTGCCAGCGGAATCTCAGGGCGAAATGAGCAGTTCTTC CASGISGRNEQFF
TRBJ1-1 - TRBV5-1 - TGCGCCAGCAGCTTAAGGAGAGCGAACACTGAAGCTTTCTTT CASSLRRANTEAFF
TRBJ1-5 - TRBV24-1 - TGTGCCACCAGTGCGGGACAAATAGGGGATTGGCCCCAGCATTTT CATSAGQIGDWPQHF
TRBJ2-2 - TRBV2 - TGTGCCAGCAGTGAACTCCTGACATCCCACACCGGGGAGCTGTTTTTT CASSELLTSHTGELFF
TRBJ1-4 - TRBV6-1 - TGTGCCAGCAGTGCGGTGGACCCCGCAACTAATGAAAAACTGTTTTTT CASSAVDPATNEKLFF
TRBJ1-2 - TRBV18 - TGTGCCAGCTCGATCGGGACGGAGAACTATGGCTACACCTTC CASSIGTENYGYTF
TRBJ2-1 TRBD2 TRBV9 - TGTGCCAGCAGCGTTACCCCGGGACTAGGGAATGAGCAGTTCTTC CASSVTPGLGNEQFF
TRBJ1-1 TRBD1 TRBV9 - TGTGCCAGCTCGACAGGGGGGTGGACTGAAGCTTTCTTT CASSTGGWTEAFF
TRBJ1-5 - TRBV20-1 - TGCAGTGCTAGCCAAGAACCCCCAAATCAGCCCCAGCATTTT CSASQEPPNQPQHF
TRBJ2-1 TRBD2 TRBV27 once TGTGCCAGCGGTAGCGGGGGAGGCTACAATGAGCAGTTCTTC CASGSGGGYNEQFF
TRBJ2-2 - TRBV11-3 few TGTGCCACCTCGCTCGGGTTCGGGACCGGGGAGCTGTTTTTT CATSLGFGTGELFF
TRBJ2-6 - TRBV19 few TGTGCCAGTAGTATCCGCAGGGAGGAAGCTGGGGCCAACGTCCTGACTTTC CASSIRREEAGANVLTF
TRBJ1-1 - TRBV29-1 - TGCAGCGTTTTCGAGGGAAGCGGAACTGAAGCTTTCTTT CSVFEGSGTEAFF